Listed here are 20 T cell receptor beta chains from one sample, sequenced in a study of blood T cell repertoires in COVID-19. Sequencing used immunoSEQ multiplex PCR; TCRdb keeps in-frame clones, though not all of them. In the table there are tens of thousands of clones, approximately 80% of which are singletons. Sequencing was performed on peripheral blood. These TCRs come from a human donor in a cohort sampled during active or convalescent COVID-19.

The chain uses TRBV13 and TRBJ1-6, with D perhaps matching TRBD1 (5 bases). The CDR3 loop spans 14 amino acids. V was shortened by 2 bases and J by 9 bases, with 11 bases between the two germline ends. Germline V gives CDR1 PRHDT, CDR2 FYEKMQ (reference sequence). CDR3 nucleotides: TGTGCCAGCAGCTTACGGGGGTGGGTTTCACCCCTCCACTTT. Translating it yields CASSLRGWVSPLHF.

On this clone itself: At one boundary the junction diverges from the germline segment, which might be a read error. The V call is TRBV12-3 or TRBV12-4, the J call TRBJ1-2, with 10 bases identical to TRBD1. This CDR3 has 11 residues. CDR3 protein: CASSGQGVFVF. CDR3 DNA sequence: TGTGCCAGCAGCGGACAGGGGGTGTTCGTTTTC.

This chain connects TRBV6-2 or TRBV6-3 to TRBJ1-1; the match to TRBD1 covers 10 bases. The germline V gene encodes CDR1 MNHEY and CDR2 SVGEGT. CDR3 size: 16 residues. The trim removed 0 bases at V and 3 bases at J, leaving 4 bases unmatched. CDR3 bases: TGTGCCAGCAGTTACTCGAGGGACAGGGGCGACACTGAAGCTTTCTTT. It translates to CASSYSRDRGDTEAFF.

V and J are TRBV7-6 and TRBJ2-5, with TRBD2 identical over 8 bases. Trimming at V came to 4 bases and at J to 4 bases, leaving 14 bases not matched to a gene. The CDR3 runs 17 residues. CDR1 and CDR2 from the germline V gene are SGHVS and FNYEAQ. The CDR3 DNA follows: TGTGCCAGCAGCTCCTGGACTAGCCGACAAGTAGTAGAGACCCAGTACTTC. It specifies CASSSWTSRQVVETQYF.

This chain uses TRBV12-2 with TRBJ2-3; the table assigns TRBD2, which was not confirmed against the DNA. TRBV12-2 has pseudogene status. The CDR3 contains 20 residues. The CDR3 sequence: CASRCPSRLAGETDCGTQYF. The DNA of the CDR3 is TGTGCAAGTCGCTGCCCCTCCCGGCTAGCGGGGGAGACGGATTGTGGTACGCAGTATTTT.

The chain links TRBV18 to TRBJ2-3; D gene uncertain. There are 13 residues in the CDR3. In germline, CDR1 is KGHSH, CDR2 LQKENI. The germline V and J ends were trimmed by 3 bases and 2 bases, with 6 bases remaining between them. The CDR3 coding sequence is TGTGCCAGCTCACCCCCAATCACAGATACGCAGTATTTT. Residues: CASSPPITDTQYF. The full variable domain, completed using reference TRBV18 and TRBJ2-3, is NAGVMQNPRHLVRRRGQEARLRCSPMKGHSHVYWYRQLPEEGLKFMVYLQKENIIDESGMPKERFSAEFPKEGPSILRIQQVVRGDSAAYFCASSPPITDTQYFGPGTRLTVL.

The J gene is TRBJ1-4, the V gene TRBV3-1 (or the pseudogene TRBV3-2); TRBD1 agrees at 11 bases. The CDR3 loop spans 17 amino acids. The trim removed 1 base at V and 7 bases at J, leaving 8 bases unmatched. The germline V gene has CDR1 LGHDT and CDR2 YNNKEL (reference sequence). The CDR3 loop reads CASSQGTGGLLSEKLFF. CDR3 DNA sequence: TGTGCCAGCAGCCAAGGGACAGGGGGCTTGTTGAGTGAAAAACTGTTTTTT.

The CDR3 sequence: CASSLGGRAEQFF. For the CDR3, the DNA is TGTGCCAGCAGCTTAGGAGGCAGGGCAGAGCAGTTCTTC. The chain employs TRBV7-2 and TRBJ2-1, with D perhaps matching TRBD1 (5 bases). CDR1 and CDR2 from the germline V gene are SGHTA and FQGNSA. V lost 1 base and J lost 10, with 11 bases in between. The CDR3 totals 13 residues.

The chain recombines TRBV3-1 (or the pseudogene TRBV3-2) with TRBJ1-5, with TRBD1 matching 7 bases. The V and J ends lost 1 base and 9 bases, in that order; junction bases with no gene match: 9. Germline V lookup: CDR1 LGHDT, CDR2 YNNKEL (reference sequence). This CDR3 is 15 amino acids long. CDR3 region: CASSQGLGQITPQHF. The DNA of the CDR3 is TGTGCCAGCAGCCAAGGCCTGGGACAGATCACGCCCCAGCATTTT.

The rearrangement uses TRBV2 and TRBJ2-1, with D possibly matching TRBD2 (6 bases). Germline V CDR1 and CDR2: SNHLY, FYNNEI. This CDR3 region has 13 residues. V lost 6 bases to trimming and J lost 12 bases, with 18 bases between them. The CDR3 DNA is TGTGCCAGCAGCCGGGACTCCCTCATATTGCAGTTCTTC. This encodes CASSRDSLILQFF.

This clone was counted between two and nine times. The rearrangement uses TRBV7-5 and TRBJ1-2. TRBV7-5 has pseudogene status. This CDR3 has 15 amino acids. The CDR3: CARSCVEIVNYGYTF. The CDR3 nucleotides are TGTGCCAGAAGCTGCGTAGAGATAGTTAACTATGGCTACACCTTC.

Here the CDR3 reads CASSLGLGGGAGDTQYF. The DNA of the CDR3 is TGTGCCAGCAGCTTAGGGCTAGGCGGGGGGGCCGGGGATACGCAGTATTTT. This chain uses TRBV7-2 with TRBJ2-3; TRBD2 aligns across 9 bases. This CDR3 region has 17 residues. V gave up 1 base and J gave up 6 bases; unmatched junction bases: 11. Germline CDR1 is SGHTA and CDR2 is FQGNSA.

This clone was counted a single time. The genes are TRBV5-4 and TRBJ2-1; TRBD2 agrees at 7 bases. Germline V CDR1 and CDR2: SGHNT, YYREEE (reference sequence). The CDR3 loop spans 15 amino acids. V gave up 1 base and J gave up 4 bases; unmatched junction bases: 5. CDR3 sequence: CASSLISGFYNEQFF. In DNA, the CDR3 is TGTGCCAGCAGCTTGATTAGCGGGTTTTACAATGAGCAGTTCTTC.

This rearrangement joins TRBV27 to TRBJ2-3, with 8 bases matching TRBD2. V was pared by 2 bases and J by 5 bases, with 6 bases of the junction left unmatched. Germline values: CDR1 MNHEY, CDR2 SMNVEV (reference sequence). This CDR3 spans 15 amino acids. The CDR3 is CASSLTGGAGDTQYF. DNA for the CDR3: TGTGCCAGCAGTTTAACCGGGGGGGCGGGAGATACGCAGTATTTT.

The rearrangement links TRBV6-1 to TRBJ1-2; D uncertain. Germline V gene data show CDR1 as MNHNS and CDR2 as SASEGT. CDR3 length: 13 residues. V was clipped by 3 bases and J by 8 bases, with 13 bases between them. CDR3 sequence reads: CASSDPDTKGYTF. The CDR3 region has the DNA TGTGCCAGCAGTGATCCAGACACAAAGGGCTACACCTTC.

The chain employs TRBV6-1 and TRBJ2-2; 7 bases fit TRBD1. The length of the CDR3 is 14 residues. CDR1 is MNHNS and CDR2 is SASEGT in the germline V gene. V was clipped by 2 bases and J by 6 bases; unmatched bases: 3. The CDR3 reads CASSERQGAGELFF. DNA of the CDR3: TGTGCCAGCAGTGAACGTCAGGGGGCCGGGGAGCTGTTTTTT.

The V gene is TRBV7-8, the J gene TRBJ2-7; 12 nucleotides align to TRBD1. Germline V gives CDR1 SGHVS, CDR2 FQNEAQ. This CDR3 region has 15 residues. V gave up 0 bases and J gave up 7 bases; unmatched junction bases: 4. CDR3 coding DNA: TGTGCCAGCAGCTTAGCCGGGACAGGGGGCGCGGAGCAGTACTTC. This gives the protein CASSLAGTGGAEQYF.

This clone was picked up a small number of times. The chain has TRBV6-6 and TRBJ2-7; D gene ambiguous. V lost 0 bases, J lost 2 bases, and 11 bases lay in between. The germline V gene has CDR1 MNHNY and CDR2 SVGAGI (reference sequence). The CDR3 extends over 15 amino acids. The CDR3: CASSYSGGVTYEQYF. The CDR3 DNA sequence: TGTGCCAGCAGTTACTCCGGTGGAGTCACCTACGAGCAGTACTTC.

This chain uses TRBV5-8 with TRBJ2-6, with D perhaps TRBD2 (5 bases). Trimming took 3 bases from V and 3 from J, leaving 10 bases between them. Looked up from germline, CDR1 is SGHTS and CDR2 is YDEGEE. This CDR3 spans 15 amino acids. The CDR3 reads CASSSRVFGANVLTF. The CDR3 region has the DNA TGTGCCAGCAGCTCGAGGGTATTTGGGGCCAACGTCCTGACTTTC.

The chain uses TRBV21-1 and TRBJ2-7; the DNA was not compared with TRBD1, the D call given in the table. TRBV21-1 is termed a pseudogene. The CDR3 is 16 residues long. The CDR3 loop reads CASSKPPGHLTYEQYF. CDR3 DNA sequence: TGTGCCAGCAGCAAACCACCGGGACACCTCACCTACGAGCAGTACTTC.